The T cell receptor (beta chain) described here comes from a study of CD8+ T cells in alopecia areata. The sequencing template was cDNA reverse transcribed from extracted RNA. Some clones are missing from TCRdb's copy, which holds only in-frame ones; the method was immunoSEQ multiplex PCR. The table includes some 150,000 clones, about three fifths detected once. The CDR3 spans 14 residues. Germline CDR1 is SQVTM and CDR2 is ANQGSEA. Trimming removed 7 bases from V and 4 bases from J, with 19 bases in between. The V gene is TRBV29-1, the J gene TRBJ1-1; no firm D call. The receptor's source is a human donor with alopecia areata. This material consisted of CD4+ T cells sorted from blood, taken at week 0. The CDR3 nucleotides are TGCAGCGGTGAGATGTGGCAGGATGGCACTGAAGCTTTCTTT. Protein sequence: CSGEMWQDGTEAFF.